This T cell receptor (beta chain) emerged from a study of graft-versus-host responses after intestinal transplantation. On the study more broadly: Recipients across the board were started on anti-thymocyte globulin induction, then kept on tacrolimus and steroids for about 3 years. Study results and limitations: The presence of high graft-versus-host to host-versus-graft clonal ratios in allografts characterized patients with graft-donor T cell macrochimerism.

Data came from immunoSEQ multiplex PCR; TCRdb stores just in-frame clones and leaves some out. There are fewer than 45,000 clones in the sample; 91% occur only once, and roughly 2.5% lies in the top ten. Trimming took 2 bases from V and 5 from J, leaving 4 bases between them. The length of the CDR3 is 12 residues. Germline lookup yields CDR1 WNHNN and CDR2 SYGVQD (reference sequence). With regard to this clone: Its antigen is currently unknown.

Sequenced here: PBMCs, sampled 314 days after intestinal transplant. This sequence was found in a human patient who received an intestinal transplant, so some T cells may come from the graft donor. The J gene is TRBJ2-1, the V gene TRBV10-1; no clear D gene. CDR3 amino acids: CASSERDNEQFF. The DNA of the CDR3 is TGCGCCAGCAGTGAGCGGGACAATGAGCAGTTCTTC.